The present T cell receptor (beta chain) was sequenced within a study of blood T cell repertoires in COVID-19. At the level of the study: Sources were T cells, B-cell-depleted T cells, or PBMCs; the material itself was cDNA or gDNA.

Per the study methods: Scientists estimated how many nucleated cells there were by amplifying reference gene primers. Clones were read by immunoSEQ multiplex PCR, and TCRdb kept only the in-frame ones, dropping some. Clonal size and the V and J genes are those of that table, whereas D and trimming came from the DNA. The table includes some 260,000 clones, 88% detected once. V was shortened by 8 bases and J by 8 bases, with 6 bases between the two germline ends. The CDR3 extends over 10 amino acids. From germline, CDR1 is SNHLY and CDR2 FYNNEI. The source is a woman in her 40s who had recovered from COVID-19. The chain is built from TRBV2 and TRBJ2-2; possibly TRBD1 for D (5 bases). Sample: peripheral blood. For the CDR3, the DNA is TGTGCCAGCGGGGCGGGGGAGCTGTTTTTT. Protein sequence: CASGAGELFF.